One T cell receptor beta chain is described in this entry. Each CDR3 protein is one row after TCRdb ran MiXCR on the 5' RACE reads. The data hold roughly 100,000 distinct CDR3 sequences, with over 10% observed a single time. The data were obtained in a study of early T cells in non-severe SARS-CoV-2 infection. V lost 6 bases, J lost 0 bases, and 7 bases stayed unmatched. CDR1 and CDR2 (germline): MNHEY, SVGEGT. This CDR3 has 15 amino acids. The sequenced sample was whole blood. The chain links TRBV6-2 or TRBV6-3 to TRBJ2-7; 8 nucleotides line up with TRBD2. The clonotype comes from an adult who was a healthcare worker with PCR-confirmed SARS-CoV-2 infection or an uninfected control (not recorded which). The CDR3 DNA follows: TGTGCCAGCAGCTCCGGGACTAGAACCTCCTACGAGCAGTACTTC. Its protein product is CASSSGTRTSYEQYF.